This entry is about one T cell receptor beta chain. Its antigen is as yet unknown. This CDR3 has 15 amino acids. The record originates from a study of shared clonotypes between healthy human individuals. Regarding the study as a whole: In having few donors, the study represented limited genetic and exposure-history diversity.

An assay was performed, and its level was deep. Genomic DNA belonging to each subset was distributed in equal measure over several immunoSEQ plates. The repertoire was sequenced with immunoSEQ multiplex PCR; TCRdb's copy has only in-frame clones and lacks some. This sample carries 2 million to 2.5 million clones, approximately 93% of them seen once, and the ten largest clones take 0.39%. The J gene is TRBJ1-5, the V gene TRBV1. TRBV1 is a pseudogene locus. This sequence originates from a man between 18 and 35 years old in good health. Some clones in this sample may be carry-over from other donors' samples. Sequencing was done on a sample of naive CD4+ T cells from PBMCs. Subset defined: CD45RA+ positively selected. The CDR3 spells CTSSQDLGLRQPQHF. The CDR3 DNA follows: TGCACCAGCAGCCAAGATCTAGGTCTCAGGCAGCCCCAGCATTTT.